The T cell receptor beta chain under discussion was sequenced for a study of cytomegalovirus exposure and HLA in healthy donors. The overall study: Sequencing of 150 million to 200 million T cells in an earlier analysis found around 120 million unique TCR beta sequences. Study outcomes and limitations: Accurate predictions that matched the HLA-A and HLA-B alleles of most subjects were reportedly made from TCR beta sequences. Using the classifier, cytomegalovirus status was reportedly diagnosed with high specificity and sensitivity. For TCR beta chains, V- and J-gene trimming was later linked to a missense DCLRE1C variant.

A note on this clone: Its antigen is not identified.

PCR was performed using 60 Vbeta and 13 Jbeta primers. The assay was immunoSEQ multiplex PCR, and TCRdb's table has in-frame clones only and misses some. The sample consists of roughly 200,000 clones, roughly 80% of them appearing once. V gave up 4 bases and J gave up 8 bases; unmatched junction bases: 8. The CDR3 covers 15 residues. The germline V gene has CDR1 MNHNS and CDR2 SASEGT. This sequence originates from a man aged 25-40 years in good health and CMV-seronegative. The source material was PBMCs. The chain links TRBV6-1 to TRBJ2-2; 9 positions match TRBD1. The CDR3 loop is CASSVIQGASGELFF. As DNA, the CDR3 is TGTGCCAGCAGTGTTATACAGGGGGCTTCAGGGGAGCTGTTTTTT.